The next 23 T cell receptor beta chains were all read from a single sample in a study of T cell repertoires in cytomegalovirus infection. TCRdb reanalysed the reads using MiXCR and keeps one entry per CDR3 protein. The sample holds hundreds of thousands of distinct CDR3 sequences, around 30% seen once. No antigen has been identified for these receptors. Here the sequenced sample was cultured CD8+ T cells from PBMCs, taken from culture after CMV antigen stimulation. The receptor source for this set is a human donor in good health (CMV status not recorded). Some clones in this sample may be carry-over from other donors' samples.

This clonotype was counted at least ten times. The CDR3: CASSLVGRDRFYEQYF. DNA for the CDR3: TGTGCCAGCAGCTTAGTAGGCCGGGACAGGTTCTACGAGCAGTACTTC. The J gene is TRBJ2-7, the V gene TRBV7-2; TRBD1 agrees at 8 bases. Germline trimming cut 1 base from V and 3 bases from J; bases unmatched to any gene: 8. CDR1 SGHTA and CDR2 FQGNSA come from the germline V gene. This CDR3 region has 16 residues.

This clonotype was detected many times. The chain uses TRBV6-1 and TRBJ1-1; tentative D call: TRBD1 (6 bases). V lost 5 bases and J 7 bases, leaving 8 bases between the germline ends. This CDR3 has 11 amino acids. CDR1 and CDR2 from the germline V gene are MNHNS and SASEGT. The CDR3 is CASSSRGEAFF. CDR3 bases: TGTGCCAGCAGTTCCAGGGGTGAAGCTTTCTTT.

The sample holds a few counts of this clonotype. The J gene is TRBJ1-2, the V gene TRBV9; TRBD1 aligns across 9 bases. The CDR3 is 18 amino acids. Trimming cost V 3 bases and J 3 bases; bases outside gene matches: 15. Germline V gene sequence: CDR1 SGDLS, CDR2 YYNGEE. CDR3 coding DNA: TGTGCCAGCAGCGCGACCGGGACAGGGACCACTCCCTACTATGGCTACACCTTC. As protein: CASSATGTGTTPYYGYTF.

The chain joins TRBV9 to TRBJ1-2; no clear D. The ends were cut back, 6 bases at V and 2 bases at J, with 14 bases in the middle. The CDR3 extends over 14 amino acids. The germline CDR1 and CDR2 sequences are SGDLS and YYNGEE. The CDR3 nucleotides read TGTGCCAGCAATAGAGGCAGTCCAAACTATGGCTACACCTTC. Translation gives CASNRGSPNYGYTF.

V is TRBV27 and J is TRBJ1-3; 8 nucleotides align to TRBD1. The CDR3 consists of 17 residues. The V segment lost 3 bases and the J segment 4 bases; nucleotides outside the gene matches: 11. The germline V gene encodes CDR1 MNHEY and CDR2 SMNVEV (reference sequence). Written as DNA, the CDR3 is TGTGCCAGCAGTTTTTCGACAGGGGTATCGGTCGGAAACACCATATATTTT. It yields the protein CASSFSTGVSVGNTIYF.

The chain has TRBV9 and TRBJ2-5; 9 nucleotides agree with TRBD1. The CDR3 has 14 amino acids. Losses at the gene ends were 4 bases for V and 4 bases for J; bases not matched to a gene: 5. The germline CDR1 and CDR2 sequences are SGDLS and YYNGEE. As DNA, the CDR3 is TGTGCCAGCAGCCCCCCGGACAGGGGAGAGACCCAGTACTTC. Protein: CASSPPDRGETQYF.

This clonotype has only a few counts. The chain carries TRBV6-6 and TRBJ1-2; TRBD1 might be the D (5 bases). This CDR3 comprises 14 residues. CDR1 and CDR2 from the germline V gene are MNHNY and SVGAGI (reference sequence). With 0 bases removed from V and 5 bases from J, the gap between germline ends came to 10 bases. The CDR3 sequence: CASSYSRGWYGYTF. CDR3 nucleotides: TGTGCCAGCAGTTACTCGAGGGGTTGGTATGGCTACACCTTC.

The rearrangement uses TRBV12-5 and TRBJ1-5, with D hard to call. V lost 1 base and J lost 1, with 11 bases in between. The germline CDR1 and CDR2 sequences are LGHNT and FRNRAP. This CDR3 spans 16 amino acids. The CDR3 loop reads CASGLGTTPSNQPQHF. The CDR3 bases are TGTGCTAGTGGTTTGGGAACAACGCCAAGCAATCAGCCCCAGCATTTT.

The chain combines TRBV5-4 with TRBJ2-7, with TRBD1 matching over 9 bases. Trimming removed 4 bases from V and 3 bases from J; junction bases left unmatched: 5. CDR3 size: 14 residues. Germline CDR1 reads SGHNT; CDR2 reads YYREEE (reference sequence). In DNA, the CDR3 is TGTGCCAGCAGCCAAGACAGGGGGAGCTACGAGCAGTACTTC. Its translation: CASSQDRGSYEQYF.

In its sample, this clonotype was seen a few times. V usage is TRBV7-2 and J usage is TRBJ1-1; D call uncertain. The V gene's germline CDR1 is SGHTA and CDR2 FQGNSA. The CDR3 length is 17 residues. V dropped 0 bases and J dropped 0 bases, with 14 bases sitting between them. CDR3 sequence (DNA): TGTGCCAGCAGCTTAGCGGGCTTGCTAGAGCTGAACACTGAAGCTTTCTTT. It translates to CASSLAGLLELNTEAFF.

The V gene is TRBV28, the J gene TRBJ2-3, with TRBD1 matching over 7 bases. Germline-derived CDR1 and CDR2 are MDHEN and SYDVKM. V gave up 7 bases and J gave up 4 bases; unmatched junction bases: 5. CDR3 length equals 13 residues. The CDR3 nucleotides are TGTGCCAGCAACAGGGGCCCGGCAGATACGCAGTATTTT. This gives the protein CASNRGPADTQYF.

CDR3 bases: TGCGCCAGCAGCGGTTTCTACCAGGGGAGGGTCGAGCAGTACTTC. It encodes CASSGFYQGRVEQYF. The rearrangement joins TRBV5-1 to TRBJ2-7; a weak D match, TRBD2 (7 bases). V gave up 4 bases and J gave up 6 bases, with 20 bases separating them. The CDR3 length is 15 residues. The germline V gene has CDR1 SGHRS and CDR2 YFSETQ.

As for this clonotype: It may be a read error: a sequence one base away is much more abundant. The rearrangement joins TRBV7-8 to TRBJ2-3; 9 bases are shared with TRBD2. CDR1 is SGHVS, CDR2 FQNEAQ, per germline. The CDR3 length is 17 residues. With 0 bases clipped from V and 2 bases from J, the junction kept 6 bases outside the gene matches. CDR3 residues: CASSLAIAGVYTDTQYF. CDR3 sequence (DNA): TGTGCCAGCAGCTTAGCGATAGCGGGGGTGTACACAGATACGCAGTATTTT.

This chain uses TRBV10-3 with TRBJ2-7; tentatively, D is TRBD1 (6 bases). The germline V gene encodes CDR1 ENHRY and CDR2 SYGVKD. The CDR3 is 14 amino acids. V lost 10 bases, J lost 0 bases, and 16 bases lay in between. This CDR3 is CASKDSLSSYEQYF. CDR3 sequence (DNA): TGTGCCAGCAAGGACAGTTTGAGCTCCTACGAGCAGTACTTC.

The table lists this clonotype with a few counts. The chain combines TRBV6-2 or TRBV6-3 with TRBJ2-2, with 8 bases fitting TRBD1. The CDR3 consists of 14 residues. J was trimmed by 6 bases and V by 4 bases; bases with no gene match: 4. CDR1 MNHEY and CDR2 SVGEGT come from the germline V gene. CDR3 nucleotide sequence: TGTGCCAGCAGTTCCAGGGGGCGCCCCGGGGAGCTGTTTTTT. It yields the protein CASSSRGRPGELFF.

CDR3 nucleotide sequence: TGTGCCAGCAGTTTGGCCGACCCCGCGTTCGGACAGCCCCAGCATTTT. Translating it yields CASSLADPAFGQPQHF. J is TRBJ1-5 and V is TRBV27; no reliable D call. The CDR3 has 16 residues. The V gene's germline CDR1 is MNHEY and CDR2 SMNVEV (reference sequence). Between the trimmed V and J ends, which lost 3 bases and 7 bases, there was a span of 19 bases.

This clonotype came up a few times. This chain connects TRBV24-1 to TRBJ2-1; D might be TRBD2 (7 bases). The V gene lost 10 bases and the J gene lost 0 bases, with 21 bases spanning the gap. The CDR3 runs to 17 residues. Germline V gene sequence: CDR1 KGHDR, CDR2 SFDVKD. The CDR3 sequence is CATAGAVRGGSYNEQFF. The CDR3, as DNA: TGTGCCACTGCCGGGGCCGTTAGGGGGGGCTCCTACAATGAGCAGTTCTTC.

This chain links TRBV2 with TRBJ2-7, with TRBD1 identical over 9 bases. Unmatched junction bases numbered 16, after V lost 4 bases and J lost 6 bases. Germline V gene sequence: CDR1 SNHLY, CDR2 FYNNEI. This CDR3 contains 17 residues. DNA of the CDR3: TGTGCCAGCAGTGCCTTGACAGGGGGATTAAAATCCGGCGAGCAGTACGTC. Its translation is CASSALTGGLKSGEQYV.

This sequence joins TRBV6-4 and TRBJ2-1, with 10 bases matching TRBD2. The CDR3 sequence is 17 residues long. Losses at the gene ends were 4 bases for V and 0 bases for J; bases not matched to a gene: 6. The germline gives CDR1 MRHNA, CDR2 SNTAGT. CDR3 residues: CASSVAGGSSSYNEQFF. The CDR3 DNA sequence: TGTGCCAGCAGTGTAGCGGGGGGCTCCAGCTCCTACAATGAGCAGTTCTTC.

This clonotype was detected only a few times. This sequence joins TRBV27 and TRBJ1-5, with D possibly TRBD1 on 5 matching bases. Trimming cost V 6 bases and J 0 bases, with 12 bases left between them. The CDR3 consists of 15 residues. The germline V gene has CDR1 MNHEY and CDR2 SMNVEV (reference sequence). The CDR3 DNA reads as TGTGCCAGCAGCCGGGTAGGGGATAGCAATCAGCCCCAGCATTTT. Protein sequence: CASSRVGDSNQPQHF.

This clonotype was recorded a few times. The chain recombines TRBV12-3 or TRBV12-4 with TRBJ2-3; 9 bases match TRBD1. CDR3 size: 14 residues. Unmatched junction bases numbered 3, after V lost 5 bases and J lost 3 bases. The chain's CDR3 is CASSGQGRTDTQYF. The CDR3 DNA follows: TGTGCCAGCAGTGGACAGGGGAGGACAGATACGCAGTATTTT.

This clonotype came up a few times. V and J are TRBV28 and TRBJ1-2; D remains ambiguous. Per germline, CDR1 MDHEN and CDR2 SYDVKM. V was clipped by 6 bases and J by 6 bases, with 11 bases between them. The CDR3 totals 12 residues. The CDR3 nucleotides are TGTGCCAGCAGGGGGTTGAGGGATGGCTACACCTTC. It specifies CASRGLRDGYTF.

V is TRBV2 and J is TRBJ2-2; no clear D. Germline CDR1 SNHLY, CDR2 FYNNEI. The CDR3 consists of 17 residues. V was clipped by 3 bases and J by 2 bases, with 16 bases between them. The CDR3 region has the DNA TGTGCCAGCAGTGAGACCCGGATGGGCTTTAACACCGGGGAGCTGTTTTTT. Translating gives CASSETRMGFNTGELFF.